This entry lists 2 T cell receptor beta chains sequenced from one sample in a study of blood T cells in healthy people across ages. A J-beta primer mix and a sample-barcoded 5' primer were used in a second PCR of roughly 6 to 12 cycles. TCRdb called the 5' RACE reads again in MiXCR, with one record for every CDR3 protein. The repertoire holds fewer than 2,000,000 distinct CDR3 sequences, with around 40% as singletons. The specimen sequenced was blood. The receptor set was obtained from a human donor in good health.

The CDR3 DNA follows: TGTGCCACCAGCACAGACAGGGGGCTCTACGAGCAGTACTTC. It translates to CATSTDRGLYEQYF. The chain links TRBV15 to TRBJ2-7, with TRBD1 matching 10 bases. Germline V gives CDR1 LNHNV, CDR2 YYDKDF (reference sequence). The V gene end was trimmed by 4 bases and the J gene end by 3 bases; junction bases not matched to a gene: 3. The CDR3 contains 14 residues.

For this clonotype: The junction differs from germline at one of its ends, possibly a read error. The chain links TRBV10-3 to TRBJ1-2; 7 bases align to TRBD1. The CDR3 is made up of 13 amino acids. Germline V gives CDR1 ENHRY, CDR2 SYGVKD. The CDR3 region is CAISKTGSYGHTF. The CDR3 DNA reads TGTGCCATCAGCAAGACAGGGTCCTATGGCCACACCTTC.